The clone carrying this T cell receptor beta chain has ten or more counts. Its antigen remains unknown. TCR beta CDR3 regions were amplified from RNA transcripts. First-round RT-PCR with HTBI primers amplified the TCR CDR3 region. From the multiplex PCR reads, TCRdb called clonotypes with MiXCR, one entry per CDR3 protein. The sample consists of around 450,000 distinct CDR3 sequences, 15% to 18% of them appearing once. This sample is drawn from a study of T cells in Graves' hyperthyroidism and ophthalmopathy. Study-wide points: Blood also showed most of the thyroid clonotypes that were expanded above 0.001.

Between the trimmed V and J ends, which lost 3 bases and 2 bases, there was a span of 11 bases. This CDR3 comprises 14 residues. Germline V gene sequence: CDR1 DFQATT, CDR2 SNEGSKA (reference sequence). The gene calls are TRBV20-1 and TRBJ1-5; possibly TRBD1 for D (5 bases). The material sequenced was blood. The TCR originated in a woman under 30 with Graves' hyperthyroidism. CDR3 protein: CSASDGGGNQPQHF. CDR3 nucleotide sequence: TGCAGTGCTAGTGACGGAGGGGGCAATCAGCCCCAGCATTTT.